Below, one T cell receptor beta chain is given with its context. The data derive from a study of blood T cell repertoires in COVID-19. Study in general: Researchers got acute and convalescent COVID-19 samples from the United States, Italy and Spain. Sources were T cells, B-cell-depleted T cells, or PBMCs; the material itself was cDNA or gDNA.

As processed by the authors: Estimation of nucleated cell counts relied on the amplification of reference gene primers. Profiling relied on immunoSEQ multiplex PCR, and the TCRdb table lists in-frame clones only, not all of them. The V and J calls and clone size come from that table; D and trimming were worked out from the DNA. The table has around 200,000 clones, 85% to 90% seen once. V was pared by 6 bases and J by 6 bases, with 9 bases between. Germline V gene data show CDR1 as MNHEY and CDR2 as SVGAGI. The CDR3 is made up of 12 amino acids. The specimen sequenced was peripheral blood. The gene calls are TRBV6-5 and TRBJ2-1; D perhaps matches TRBD2 (5 bases). This clonotype was sampled from a young man with active or convalescent COVID-19. The CDR3: CASRTLGNEQFF. DNA for the CDR3: TGTGCCAGCAGGACACTAGGCAATGAGCAGTTCTTC.